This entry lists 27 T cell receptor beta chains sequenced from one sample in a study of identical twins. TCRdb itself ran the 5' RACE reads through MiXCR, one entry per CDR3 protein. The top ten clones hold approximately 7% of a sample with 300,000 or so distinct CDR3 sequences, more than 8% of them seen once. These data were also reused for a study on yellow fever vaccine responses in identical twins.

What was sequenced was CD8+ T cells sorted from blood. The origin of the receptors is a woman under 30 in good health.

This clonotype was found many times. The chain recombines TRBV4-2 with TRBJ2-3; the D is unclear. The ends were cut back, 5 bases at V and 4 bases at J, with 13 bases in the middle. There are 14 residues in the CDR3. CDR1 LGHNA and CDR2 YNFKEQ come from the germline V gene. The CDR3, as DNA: TGTGCCAGCAGCTCCTCCCTGGCCCCAGATACGCAGTATTTT. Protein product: CASSSSLAPDTQYF.

The CDR3 DNA follows: TGTGCCAGCAGGATTACCGGGACGGCTAACTATGGCTACACCTTC. Protein sequence: CASRITGTANYGYTF. The chain combines TRBV2 with TRBJ1-2; possible D gene TRBD1, 5 bases. V was cut by 6 bases and J by 0 bases, with 14 bases left in between. Germline CDR1 reads SNHLY; CDR2 reads FYNNEI. This CDR3 has 15 amino acids.

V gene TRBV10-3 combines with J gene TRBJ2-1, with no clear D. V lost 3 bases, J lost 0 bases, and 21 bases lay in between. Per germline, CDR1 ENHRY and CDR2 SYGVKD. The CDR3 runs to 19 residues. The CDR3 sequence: CAISDPDHGSAFSYNEQFF. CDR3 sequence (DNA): TGTGCCATCAGTGACCCGGACCATGGGTCGGCCTTCTCCTACAATGAGCAGTTCTTC.

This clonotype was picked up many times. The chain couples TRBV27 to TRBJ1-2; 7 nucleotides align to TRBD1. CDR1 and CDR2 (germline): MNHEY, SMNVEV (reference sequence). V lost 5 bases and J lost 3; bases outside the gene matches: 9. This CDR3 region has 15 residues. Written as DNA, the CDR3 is TGTGCCAGCAGTATAAACGCAGGGGGAGACTATGGCTACACCTTC. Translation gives CASSINAGGDYGYTF.

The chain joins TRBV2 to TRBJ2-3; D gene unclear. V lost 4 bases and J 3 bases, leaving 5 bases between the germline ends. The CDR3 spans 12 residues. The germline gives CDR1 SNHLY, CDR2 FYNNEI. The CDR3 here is CASSGRTDTQYF. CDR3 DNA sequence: TGTGCCAGCAGTGGAAGGACAGATACGCAGTATTTT.

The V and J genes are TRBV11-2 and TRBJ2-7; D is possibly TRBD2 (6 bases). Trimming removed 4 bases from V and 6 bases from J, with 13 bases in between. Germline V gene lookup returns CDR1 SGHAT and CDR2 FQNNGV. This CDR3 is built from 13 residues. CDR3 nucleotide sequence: TGTGCCAGCAGCTACGGGACTTCCCGCGAGCAGTACTTC. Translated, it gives CASSYGTSREQYF.

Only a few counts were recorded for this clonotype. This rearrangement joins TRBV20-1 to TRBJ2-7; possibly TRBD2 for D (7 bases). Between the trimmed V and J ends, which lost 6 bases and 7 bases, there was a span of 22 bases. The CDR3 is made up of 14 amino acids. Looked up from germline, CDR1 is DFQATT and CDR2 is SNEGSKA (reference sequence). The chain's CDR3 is CSAEGGGPVEEQYF. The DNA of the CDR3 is TGCAGTGCCGAGGGGGGAGGGCCCGTCGAGGAGCAGTACTTC.

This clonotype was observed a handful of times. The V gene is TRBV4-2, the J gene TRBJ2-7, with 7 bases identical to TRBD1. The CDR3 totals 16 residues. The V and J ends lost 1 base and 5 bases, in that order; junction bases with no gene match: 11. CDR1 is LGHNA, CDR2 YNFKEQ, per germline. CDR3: CASSQVNRGPLDEQYF. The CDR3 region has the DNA TGTGCCAGCAGCCAAGTTAACAGGGGACCTCTGGACGAGCAGTACTTC.

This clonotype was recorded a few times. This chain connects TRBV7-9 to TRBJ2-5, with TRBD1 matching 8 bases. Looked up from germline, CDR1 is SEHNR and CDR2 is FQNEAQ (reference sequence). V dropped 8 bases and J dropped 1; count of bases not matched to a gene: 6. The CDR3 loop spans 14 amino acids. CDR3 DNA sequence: TGTGCCAGCTCCAGGGGGCCTGTCCAAGAGACCCAGTACTTC. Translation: CASSRGPVQETQYF.

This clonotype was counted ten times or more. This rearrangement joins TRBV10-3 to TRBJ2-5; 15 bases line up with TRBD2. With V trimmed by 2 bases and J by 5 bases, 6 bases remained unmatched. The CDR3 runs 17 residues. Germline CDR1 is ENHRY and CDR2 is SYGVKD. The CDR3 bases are TGTGCCATCAGTGAGGGACTAGCGGGAGGGATAGGGGAGACCCAGTACTTC. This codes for CAISEGLAGGIGETQYF.

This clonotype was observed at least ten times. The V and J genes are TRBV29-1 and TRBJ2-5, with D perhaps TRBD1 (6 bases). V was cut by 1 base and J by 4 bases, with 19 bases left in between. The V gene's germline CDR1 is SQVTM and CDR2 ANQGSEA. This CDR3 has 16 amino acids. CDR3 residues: CSVEAVSGDRGETQYF. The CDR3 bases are TGCAGCGTTGAAGCGGTGTCAGGGGATCGAGGAGAGACCCAGTACTTC.

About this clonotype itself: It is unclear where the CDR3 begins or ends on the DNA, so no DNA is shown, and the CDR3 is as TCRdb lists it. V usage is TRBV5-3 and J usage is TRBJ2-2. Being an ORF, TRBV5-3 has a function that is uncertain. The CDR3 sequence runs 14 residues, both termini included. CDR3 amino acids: CARSFNGTPGSCFF.

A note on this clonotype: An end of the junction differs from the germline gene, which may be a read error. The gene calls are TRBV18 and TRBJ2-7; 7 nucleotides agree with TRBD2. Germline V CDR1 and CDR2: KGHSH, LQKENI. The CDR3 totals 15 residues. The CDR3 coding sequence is TGTGCCAGCTCACCATTGGGGCGGGAGCAGTGGGAGCAGTGCTTC. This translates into CASSPLGREQWEQCF.

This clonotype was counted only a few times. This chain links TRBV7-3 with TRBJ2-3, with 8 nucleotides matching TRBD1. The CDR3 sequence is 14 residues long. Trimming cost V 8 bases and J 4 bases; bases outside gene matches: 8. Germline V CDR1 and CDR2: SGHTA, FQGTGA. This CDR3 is CASGSTGGADTQYF. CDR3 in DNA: TGTGCCAGCGGGTCCACAGGGGGAGCAGATACGCAGTATTTT.

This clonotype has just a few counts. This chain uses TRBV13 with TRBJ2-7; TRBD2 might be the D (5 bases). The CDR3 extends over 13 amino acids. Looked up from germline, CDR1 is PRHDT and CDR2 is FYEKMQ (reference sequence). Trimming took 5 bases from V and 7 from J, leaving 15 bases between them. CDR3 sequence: CASSPLKGEEQYF. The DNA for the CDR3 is TGTGCCAGCAGCCCACTAAAGGGAGAGGAGCAGTACTTC.

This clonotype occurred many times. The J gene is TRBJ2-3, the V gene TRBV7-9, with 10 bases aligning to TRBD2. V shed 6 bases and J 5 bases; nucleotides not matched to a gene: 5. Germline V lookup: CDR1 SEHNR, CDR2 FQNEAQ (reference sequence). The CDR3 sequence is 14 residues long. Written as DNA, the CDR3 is TGTGCCAGCAGGGATAGACTAGCGGGAGATACGCAGTATTTT. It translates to CASRDRLAGDTQYF.

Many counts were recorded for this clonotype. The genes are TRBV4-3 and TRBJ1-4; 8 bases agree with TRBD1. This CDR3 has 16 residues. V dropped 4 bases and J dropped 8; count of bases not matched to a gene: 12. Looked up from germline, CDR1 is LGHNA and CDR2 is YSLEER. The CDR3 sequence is CASSPVGQGAREKLFF. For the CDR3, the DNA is TGCGCCAGCAGCCCCGTGGGGCAGGGGGCTAGGGAAAAACTGTTTTTT.

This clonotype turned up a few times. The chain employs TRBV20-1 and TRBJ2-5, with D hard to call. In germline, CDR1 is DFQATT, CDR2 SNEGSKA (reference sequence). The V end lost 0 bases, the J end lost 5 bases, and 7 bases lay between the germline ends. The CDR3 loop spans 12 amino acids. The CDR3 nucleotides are TGCAGTGCTAGAGATCCGGATGAGACCCAGTACTTC. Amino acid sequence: CSARDPDETQYF.

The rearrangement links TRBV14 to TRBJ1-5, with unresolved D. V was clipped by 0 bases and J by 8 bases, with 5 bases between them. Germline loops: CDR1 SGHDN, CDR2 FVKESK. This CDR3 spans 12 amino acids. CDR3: CASSQEMEPQHF. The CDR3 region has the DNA TGTGCCAGCAGCCAAGAAATGGAGCCCCAGCATTTT.

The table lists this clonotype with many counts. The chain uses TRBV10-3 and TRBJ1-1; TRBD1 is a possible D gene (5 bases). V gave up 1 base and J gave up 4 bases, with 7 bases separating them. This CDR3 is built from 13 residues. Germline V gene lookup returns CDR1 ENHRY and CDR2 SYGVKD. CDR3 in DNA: TGTGCCATCAGTGAGTGGGGGACCACTGAAGCTTTCTTT. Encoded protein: CAISEWGTTEAFF.

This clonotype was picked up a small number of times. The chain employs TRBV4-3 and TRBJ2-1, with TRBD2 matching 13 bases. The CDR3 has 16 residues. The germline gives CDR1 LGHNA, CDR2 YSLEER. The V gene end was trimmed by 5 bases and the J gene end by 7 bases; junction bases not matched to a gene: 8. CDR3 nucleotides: TGCGCCAGCAGCAACCGACTAGCGGGAGGTTGGAATGAGCAGTTCTTC. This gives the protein CASSNRLAGGWNEQFF.

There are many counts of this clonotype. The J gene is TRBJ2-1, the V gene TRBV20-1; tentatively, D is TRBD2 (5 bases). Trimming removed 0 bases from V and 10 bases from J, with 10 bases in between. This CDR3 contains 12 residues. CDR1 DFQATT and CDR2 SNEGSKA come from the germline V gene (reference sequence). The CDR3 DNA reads TGCAGTGCTAGAGATCGGACTTTAGAGCAGTTCTTC. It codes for CSARDRTLEQFF.

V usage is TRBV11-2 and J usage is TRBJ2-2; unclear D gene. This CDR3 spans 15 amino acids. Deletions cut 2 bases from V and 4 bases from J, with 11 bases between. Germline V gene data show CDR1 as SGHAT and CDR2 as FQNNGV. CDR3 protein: CASSLYWGGTGELFF. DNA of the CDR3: TGTGCCAGCAGCTTATATTGGGGTGGCACCGGGGAGCTGTTTTTT. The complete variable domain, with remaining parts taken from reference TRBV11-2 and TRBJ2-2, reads EAGVAQSPRYKIIEKRQSVAFWCNPISGHATLYWYQQILGQGPKLLIQFQNNGVVDDSQLPKDRFSAERLKGVDSTLKIQPAKLEDSAVYLCASSLYWGGTGELFFGEGSRLTVL.

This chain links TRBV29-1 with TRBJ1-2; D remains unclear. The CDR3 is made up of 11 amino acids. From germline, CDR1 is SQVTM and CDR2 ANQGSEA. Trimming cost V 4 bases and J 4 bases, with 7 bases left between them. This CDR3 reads CSVGSPYGYTF. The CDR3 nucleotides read TGCAGCGTTGGTTCCCCCTATGGCTACACCTTC.

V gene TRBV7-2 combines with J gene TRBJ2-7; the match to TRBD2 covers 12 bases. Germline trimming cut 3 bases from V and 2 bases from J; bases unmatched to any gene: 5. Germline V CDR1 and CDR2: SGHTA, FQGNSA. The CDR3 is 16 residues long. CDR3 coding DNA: TGTGCCAGCAGCTTTACTAGCGGGGGGCAAACCTACGAGCAGTACTTC. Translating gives CASSFTSGGQTYEQYF.

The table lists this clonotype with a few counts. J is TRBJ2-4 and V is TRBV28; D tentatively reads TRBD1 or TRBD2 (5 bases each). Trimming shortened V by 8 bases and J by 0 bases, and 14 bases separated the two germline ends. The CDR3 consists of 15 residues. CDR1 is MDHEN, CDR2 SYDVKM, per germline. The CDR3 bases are TGTGCCAGCCACGGGGACGGGTCAGCCAAAAACATTCAGTACTTC. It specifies CASHGDGSAKNIQYF.

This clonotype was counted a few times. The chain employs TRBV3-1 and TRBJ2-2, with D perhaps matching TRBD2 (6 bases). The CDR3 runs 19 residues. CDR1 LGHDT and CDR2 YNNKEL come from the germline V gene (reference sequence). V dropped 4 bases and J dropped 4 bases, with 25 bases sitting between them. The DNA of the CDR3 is TGTGCCAGCAGCCGCCGCCTTCCTGGCGGGGACGGTAGCACCGGGGAGCTGTTTTTT. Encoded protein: CASSRRLPGGDGSTGELFF.